Following are 26 T cell receptor beta chains from one sample sequenced in a study of response to subunit inactivated influenza vaccine. TCRdb reprocessed the RT-PCR reads with MiXCR, giving one entry per CDR3 protein. Among approximately 300,000 distinct CDR3 sequences, roughly 22% were seen once, and the ten largest hold about 9.4%. The sample was PBMCs from blood, taken approximately 22 months after vaccination. These receptors originate from a man in his fifties or sixties who received an inactivated influenza vaccine.

This clonotype has at least ten counts. V is TRBV28 and J is TRBJ1-5; D might be TRBD1 (5 bases). The CDR3 consists of 14 residues. Germline CDR1 and CDR2: MDHEN and SYDVKM. Trimming took off 6 bases at V and 6 bases at J, with 15 bases between the two ends. This chain's CDR3 is CASRGNRQFQPQHF. The CDR3 bases are TGTGCCAGCAGAGGAAACAGACAGTTTCAGCCCCAGCATTTT.

The chain is built from TRBV10-2 and TRBJ2-7; 8 bases agree with TRBD1. The CDR3 totals 14 residues. Germline V gives CDR1 WSHSY, CDR2 SAAADI. The ends lost 10 bases at V and 6 bases at J; junction bases unmatched: 14. The CDR3 region has the DNA TGCGCCACCCAAAGGGGACAGGTCCAAGGCGAGCAGTACTTC. Encoded protein: CATQRGQVQGEQYF.

The chain uses TRBV25-1 and TRBJ1-1, with 11 bases aligning to TRBD1. Germline-derived CDR1 and CDR2 are MGHDK and SYGVNS. V trimming: 3 bases; J trimming: 6 bases; junction bases outside the gene matches: 6. CDR3 length: 15 amino acids. In DNA form, the CDR3 reads TGTGCCAGCAGTGACCTTGGACAGGGGGCGGCTGAAGCTTTCTTT. The encoded protein is CASSDLGQGAAEAFF.

The chain recombines TRBV7-9 with TRBJ2-5; perhaps TRBD1 as D (6 bases). The CDR3 has 17 residues. Between the trimmed V and J ends, which lost 1 base and 5 bases, there was a span of 20 bases. Germline CDR1 and CDR2: SEHNR and FQNEAQ (reference sequence). CDR3 coding DNA: TGTGCCAGCAGCTTAGTCGCAGGGGCAACTACTGAGGAGACCCAGTACTTC. The encoded protein is CASSLVAGATTEETQYF.

The chain joins TRBV12-3 or TRBV12-4 to TRBJ2-6; D remains unclear. The CDR3 has 13 residues. Deletions cut 8 bases from V and 2 bases from J, with 7 bases between. This CDR3 is CASGQAGANVLTF. CDR3 DNA: TGTGCCAGCGGGCAGGCTGGGGCCAACGTCCTGACTTTC.

V gene TRBV27 combines with J gene TRBJ1-5; 9 nucleotides line up with TRBD1. The CDR3 has 15 residues. Trimming took 5 bases from V and 6 from J; bases not matched to a gene: 8. Germline V gene sequence: CDR1 MNHEY, CDR2 SMNVEV (reference sequence). CDR3: CASSPLTGGLQPQHF. The CDR3 nucleotides are TGTGCCAGCAGTCCCCTAACAGGGGGCCTTCAGCCCCAGCATTTT.

This clonotype was picked up many times. The chain employs TRBV24-1 and TRBJ1-5, with D possibly being TRBD1 (6 bases). The CDR3 sequence is 14 residues long. The V gene lost 9 bases and the J gene lost 7 bases, with 18 bases spanning the gap. From germline, CDR1 is KGHDR and CDR2 SFDVKD. The CDR3 spells CATSNPGADQPQHF. Here the CDR3 DNA reads TGTGCCACCTCCAATCCGGGGGCGGACCAGCCCCAGCATTTT.

This clonotype was seen only a few times. The chain links TRBV27 to TRBJ1-6, with a possible D match to TRBD1 (6 bases). The germline V gene has CDR1 MNHEY and CDR2 SMNVEV (reference sequence). This CDR3 region has 13 residues. The ends were cut back, 9 bases at V and 9 bases at J, with 15 bases in the middle. This CDR3 is CASRLKGGSPLHF. The CDR3 nucleotides are TGTGCCAGTAGGCTCAAGGGGGGTTCACCCCTCCACTTT.

V is TRBV2 and J is TRBJ2-7, with D perhaps matching TRBD2 (6 bases). The V and J ends lost 2 bases and 0 bases respectively, with 17 bases between them. CDR3 size: 17 residues. The germline V gene has CDR1 SNHLY and CDR2 FYNNEI. Here the CDR3 reads CASSELIGTSLSYEQYF. Written as DNA, the CDR3 is TGTGCCAGCAGTGAATTAATCGGGACTTCTCTCTCCTACGAGCAGTACTTC.

This chain joins TRBV5-1 and TRBJ1-6; D is uncertain. CDR3 length: 12 amino acids. The V gene's germline CDR1 is SGHRS and CDR2 YFSETQ. Trimming shortened V by 5 bases and J by 9 bases, and 9 bases separated the two germline ends. CDR3 DNA: TGCGCCAGCAGTTGGGATTCTTCACCCCTCCACTTT. Its protein product is CASSWDSSPLHF. The whole variable domain, remainder taken from reference TRBV5-1 and TRBJ1-6, is KAGVTQTPRYLIKTRGQQVTLSCSPISGHRSVSWYQQTPGQGLQFLFEYFSETQRNKGNFPGRFSGRQFSNSRSEMNVSTLELGDSALYLCASSWDSSPLHFGNGTRLTVT.

The chain joins TRBV29-1 to TRBJ2-5, with D possibly matching TRBD1 (5 bases). The CDR3 is made up of 13 amino acids. The V gene lost 4 bases and the J gene lost 3 bases, with 12 bases spanning the gap. Germline values: CDR1 SQVTM, CDR2 ANQGSEA. The CDR3 loop reads CSVGGHLKETQYF. CDR3 nucleotides: TGCAGCGTTGGTGGACACCTAAAAGAGACCCAGTACTTC.

The rearrangement links TRBV2 to TRBJ2-7, with D tentatively TRBD1 or TRBD2 (5 bases each). The length of the CDR3 is 16 residues. Trimming removed 5 bases at V and 2 bases at J, with 19 bases between. Germline lookup yields CDR1 SNHLY and CDR2 FYNNEI. The CDR3 here is CASSSGSPGRAYEQYF. CDR3 in DNA: TGTGCCAGCAGTTCTGGATCCCCGGGACGAGCCTACGAGCAGTACTTC.

The genes are TRBV20-1 and TRBJ2-3; D is ambiguous. V lost 0 bases to trimming and J lost 4 bases, with 8 bases between them. Germline assignment: CDR1 DFQATT and CDR2 SNEGSKA (reference sequence). The CDR3 is made up of 13 amino acids. In DNA form, the CDR3 reads TGCAGTGCTAGAGATCCAACAGCAGATACGCAGTATTTT. It codes for CSARDPTADTQYF.

This clonotype has at least ten counts. The chain links TRBV12-1 to TRBJ1-1. TRBV12-1 is a recognized pseudogene. CDR3 size: 13 residues. Written as DNA, the CDR3 is TGTGCCAGCAGCTCAACACATCTCACTGAAGCTTTCTTT. Translation: CASSSTHLTEAFF.

This clonotype was seen repeatedly, ten times or more. The rearrangement links TRBV27 to TRBJ1-5; no reliable D call. Between the trimmed V and J ends, which lost 0 bases and 3 bases, there was a span of 9 bases. This CDR3 has 15 amino acids. In germline, CDR1 is MNHEY, CDR2 SMNVEV (reference sequence). In DNA, the CDR3 is TGTGCCAGCAGTTTATCAGTAGGGATCAATCAGCCCCAGCATTTT. Translated, it gives CASSLSVGINQPQHF.

At least ten counts were recorded for this clonotype. The chain uses TRBV7-2 and TRBJ1-2; TRBD1 is a possible D gene (5 bases). This CDR3 region has 14 residues. The germline CDR1 and CDR2 sequences are SGHTA and FQGNSA. The germline V and J ends were trimmed by 5 bases and 0 bases, with 10 bases remaining between them. CDR3 sequence reads: CASSPGPTNYGYTF. For the CDR3, the DNA is TGTGCCAGCAGCCCAGGGCCGACTAACTATGGCTACACCTTC.

The J gene is TRBJ2-5, the V gene TRBV29-1; D gene unclear. Germline assignment: CDR1 SQVTM and CDR2 ANQGSEA. V was cut by 8 bases and J by 0 bases, with 10 bases left in between. The CDR3 consists of 12 residues. CDR3 bases: TGCAGCACCAGGCCGTACCAAGAGACCCAGTACTTC. Amino acid sequence: CSTRPYQETQYF.

The rearrangement links TRBV5-1 to TRBJ2-3; no reliable D call. Germline V gene lookup returns CDR1 SGHRS and CDR2 YFSETQ. V dropped 0 bases and J dropped 2 bases, with 10 bases sitting between them. The CDR3 sequence is 15 residues long. The CDR3 loop is CASSLDDTPTDTQYF. CDR3 nucleotides: TGCGCCAGCAGCTTGGACGACACCCCCACAGATACGCAGTATTTT.

This clonotype was seen many times. The gene calls are TRBV25-1 and TRBJ1-1; possible D gene TRBD1, 5 bases. V lost 3 bases, J lost 4 bases, and 12 bases lay in between. Germline values: CDR1 MGHDK, CDR2 SYGVNS. CDR3 size: 14 residues. CDR3 region: CASSEEGPVTEAFF. CDR3 nucleotides: TGTGCCAGCAGTGAGGAGGGGCCGGTCACTGAAGCTTTCTTT.

This clonotype was seen more than once but under ten times. This chain uses TRBV3-1 with TRBJ2-5; the D call may be TRBD1 or TRBD2 (5 bases each). With 2 bases removed from V and 5 bases from J, the gap between germline ends came to 12 bases. In germline, CDR1 is LGHDT, CDR2 YNNKEL (reference sequence). The CDR3 is 14 amino acids. The CDR3 nucleotides read TGTGCCAGCAGCCAATACGGGACGGGTGAGACCCAGTACTTC. Its translation: CASSQYGTGETQYF.

The rearrangement links TRBV28 to TRBJ1-2; possible D gene TRBD1, 6 bases. Per germline, CDR1 MDHEN and CDR2 SYDVKM. V was cut by 6 bases and J by 1 base, with 12 bases left in between. The CDR3 covers 14 residues. The CDR3 region is CASRLAGDNYGYTF. The DNA for the CDR3 is TGTGCCAGCAGACTTGCAGGGGATAACTATGGCTACACCTTC.

The chain is built from TRBV4-3 and TRBJ2-5; TRBD1 matches at 7 bases. Trimming at V came to 3 bases and at J to 0 bases, leaving 4 bases not matched to a gene. This CDR3 region has 15 residues. The germline gives CDR1 LGHNA, CDR2 YSLEER. CDR3 in DNA: TGCGCCAGCAGCCAGTCGACAGGGTACCAAGAGACCCAGTACTTC. It encodes CASSQSTGYQETQYF.

This clonotype was observed many times. The genes are TRBV20-1 and TRBJ1-2; TRBD1 agrees at 7 bases. V lost 4 bases, J lost 0 bases, and 5 bases stayed unmatched. The CDR3 spans 14 residues. Germline assignment: CDR1 DFQATT and CDR2 SNEGSKA (reference sequence). The CDR3: CSATKGATNYGYTF. CDR3 in DNA: TGCAGTGCTACTAAGGGGGCTACTAACTATGGCTACACCTTC.

V usage is TRBV7-9 and J usage is TRBJ1-1; D uncertain. CDR3 size: 13 residues. Trimming pared 1 base from V and 11 bases from J, leaving 14 bases between. Germline lookup yields CDR1 SEHNR and CDR2 FQNEAQ (reference sequence). The CDR3 bases are TGTGCCAGCAGCTTAGATCTGACGGGTTCCGCTTTCTTT. It is translated as CASSLDLTGSAFF.

This clonotype has a handful of counts. V usage is TRBV7-2 and J usage is TRBJ1-1, with D maybe TRBD1 (6 bases). The CDR3 is 13 amino acids. V was trimmed by 5 bases and J by 9 bases, leaving 16 bases between them. CDR1 SGHTA and CDR2 FQGNSA come from the germline V gene. The CDR3 loop reads CASSIGTSKKAFF. CDR3 in DNA: TGTGCCAGCAGCATCGGGACAAGTAAAAAAGCTTTCTTT.

This clonotype showed up many times. The gene calls are TRBV6-2 or TRBV6-3 and TRBJ1-2; D remains ambiguous. Trimming cost V 10 bases and J 3 bases, with 9 bases left between them. The germline V gene has CDR1 MNHEY and CDR2 SVGEGT. There are 11 residues in the CDR3. CDR3 amino acids: CATFRDYGYTF. The CDR3 DNA follows: TGTGCCACTTTCCGGGACTATGGCTACACCTTC.